The present T cell receptor (beta chain) was sequenced within a study of blood T cell repertoires in COVID-19 (dated by TCRdb to the early 2020s). Turning to the overall study: Samples covering the acute and convalescent phases of COVID-19 were provided by collaborators in the United States, Italy and Spain. The prospective study material was composed of cDNA or gDNA derived from T cells, B-cell-depleted T cells, or PBMCs. Deeply sampled blood TCRbeta repertoires from subjects exposed to, actively infected with, or recovered from COVID-19 were included in the dataset. The repertoires were released in a freely available public database meant as a resource for research on the immune response to SARS-CoV-2. Samples were obtained from the ongoing ImmuneRACE study (first 160 participants) and from roughly 1,300 subjects provided by 6 global collaborators. The sample metadata nearly always contained a de-identified subject ID, COVID-19 status, age in years and sex. Where available, HLA class I and class II types were taken from metadata supplied by the sample provider and were not determined by assay-based typing.

Reading the germline V gene gives CDR1 SNHLY and CDR2 FYNNEI. V gives up 4 bases and J gives up 2 bases, and the segment between their germline ends measures 12 bases. There are 15 amino acids in the CDR3, from cysteine to phenylalanine inclusive. The entry retains the CDR3 DNA only, 45 bases that are in frame from base 1. Whole blood was collected in K2EDTA tubes by collaborating institutions according to the institutions' own protocols. Collaborator samples were shipped for TCRbeta analysis as frozen whole blood, isolated PBMCs, or DNA extracted from either sample type. General findings and caveats noted by the study authors: The amount of clinical and demographic metadata varied by source and participant and was provided uncurated.

In regard to this clone: Its antigen is unknown. Per-base quality was not reported, and no clone a single base away is much larger than it.

The immunoSEQ Assay, a bias-controlled multiplex PCR, was used to amplify TCRbeta CDR3 regions from genomic DNA. Turning to the authors' computational methods: The number of nucleated cells in each sample was estimated by amplification of reference gene primers within the assay. Sequence reads were collapsed and filtered to measure the absolute abundance of every unique TCRbeta CDR3 rearrangement. Productive Simpson clonality was computed per sample as the square root of Simpson's diversity index over productive rearrangements. TCRdb mirrors the immuneACCESS table, restricted to in-frame sequences. Some clones are absent from its copies; in checked studies, under half trace to an unresolved V gene, and the reason for the others is unknown. The DNA was the basis for D and trimming; V, J and clone size are from that table. For this sample the table gives tens of thousands of clones, of which roughly 87% were detected only once. Jointly, the top ten make up more than 4.5% of the sample.

This sequence originates from a man aged 80 or over in a cohort sampled during active COVID-19. Material: peripheral blood. The rearranged segments are TRBV2 and TRBJ2-1, with a tentative D gene TRBD2 over 6 matching bases. The bases are TGTGCCAGCAGTGGTTCCGGAGGGCCCTACAATGAGCAGTTCTTC. Protein translation: CASSGSGGPYNEQFF. With the portions outside the CDR3 filled from the reference TRBV2 and TRBJ2-1 genes, the complete variable region becomes EPEVTQTPSHQVTQMGQEVILRCVPISNHLYFYWYRQILGQKVEFLVSFYNNEISEKSEIFDDQFSVERPDGSNFTLKIRSTKLEDSAMYFCASSGSGGPYNEQFFGPGTRLTVL.